These 2 T cell receptor beta chains share one sample of origin, sequenced in a study of graft-versus-host responses after intestinal transplantation. These TCRs' antigens remain unknown. Method: immunoSEQ multiplex PCR; TCRdb's copy keeps in-frame clones and lacks some. The sample carries some 140,000 clones, around nine tenths recorded once. This sample comprised unstimulated CD4+ T cells sorted from spleen or lymph node cells, obtained before intestinal transplant. The receptor set was obtained from a human donor who received an intestinal transplant.

V gene TRBV14 combines with J gene TRBJ2-5, with D maybe TRBD2 (7 bases). Per the germline V gene, CDR1 is SGHDN and CDR2 is FVKESK. The CDR3 length is 15 residues. Trimming pared 4 bases from V and 1 base from J, leaving 13 bases between. The CDR3 DNA reads TGTGCCAGCAGCCGGGGGCGGGGGCCCCAAGAGACCCAGTACTTC. Translated, it gives CASSRGRGPQETQYF.

The V gene is TRBV5-6, the J gene TRBJ1-2; D remains unclear. V was clipped by 1 base and J by 6 bases, with 13 bases between them. The V gene's germline CDR1 is SGHDT and CDR2 YYEEEE. The CDR3 is made up of 14 amino acids. CDR3 amino acids: CASSLWLGPDGYTF. CDR3 DNA: TGTGCCAGCAGCTTGTGGTTAGGCCCCGATGGCTACACCTTC.